The 8 T cell receptor beta chains in this list originate from one sample, sequenced in a study of T cells after yellow fever vaccination. TCRdb analysed the 5' RACE reads with MiXCR anew, one entry per CDR3 protein. The sample lists about 96,000 distinct CDR3 sequences, roughly 8.2% occurring once. The sequencing used CD8+ T cells not binding an NS4B(214-222) dextramer, sorted from PBMCs, collected around 16 days after the first yellow fever vaccination. All receptors come from a man between 18 and 29 years old who received the YFV17D yellow fever vaccine.

This chain joins TRBV4-2 and TRBJ2-7; D tentatively fits TRBD1 or TRBD2 (6 bases each). The CDR3 is 15 residues long. Germline V gives CDR1 LGHNA, CDR2 YNFKEQ. Trimming left V 1 base short and J 2 bases short, with 12 bases between. CDR3 nucleotide sequence: TGTGCCAGCAGCCAAGGGGTGGGGGGCACCTACGAGCAGTACTTC. It specifies CASSQGVGGTYEQYF.

This clonotype appeared a few times. V usage is TRBV29-1 and J usage is TRBJ2-3, with 10 bases that match TRBD2. The junction had 7 bases not matched to a gene; V was cut back by 7 bases and J by 3 bases. The CDR3 is made up of 14 amino acids. Germline-derived CDR1 and CDR2 are SQVTM and ANQGSEA. The CDR3 loop reads CSADLAGVTDTQYF. DNA for the CDR3: TGCAGCGCGGATCTAGCGGGGGTTACAGATACGCAGTATTTT.

This clonotype was detected only a few times. The V and J genes are TRBV4-3 and TRBJ1-6, with 8 bases fitting TRBD1. There are 15 residues in the CDR3. The germline V gene encodes CDR1 LGHNA and CDR2 YSLEER. Trimming at V came to 1 base and at J to 13 bases, leaving 9 bases not matched to a gene. The CDR3 here is CASSQAGRGQAPLHF. CDR3 DNA: TGCGCCAGCAGCCAAGCTGGCAGGGGGCAGGCTCCCCTCCACTTT.

The genes are TRBV2 and TRBJ2-5; a weak D match, TRBD2 (6 bases). Trimming left V 3 bases short and J 3 bases short, with 17 bases between. The CDR3 sequence is 16 residues long. The germline V gene encodes CDR1 SNHLY and CDR2 FYNNEI. The CDR3 region has the DNA TGTGCCAGCAGTGAGGGGACTGGGCCGGGGAAAGAGACCCAGTACTTC. Protein sequence: CASSEGTGPGKETQYF.

The table lists this clonotype with a count of one. This chain joins TRBV20-1 and TRBJ2-1; 12 positions match TRBD2. The CDR3 extends over 15 amino acids. Germline V lookup: CDR1 DFQATT, CDR2 SNEGSKA (reference sequence). Trimming removed 1 base from V and 6 bases from J; junction bases left unmatched: 4. As DNA, the CDR3 is TGCAGTGCTAGAGCTAGCGGGGGGGCTGGCAATGAGCAGTTCTTC. This translates into CSARASGGAGNEQFF.

This clonotype was counted a few times. This chain joins TRBV11-2 and TRBJ2-5, with 7 bases lining up with TRBD2. CDR3 length: 14 residues. Germline V CDR1 and CDR2: SGHAT, FQNNGV. V gave up 0 bases and J gave up 10 bases; unmatched junction bases: 8. CDR3 nucleotide sequence: TGTGCCAGCAGCTTAGACGGGGGGTGGTTGGGCCAGTACTTC. Protein product: CASSLDGGWLGQYF.

This clonotype has at least ten counts. The V and J genes are TRBV29-1 and TRBJ2-3; the D is unclear. The length of the CDR3 is 11 residues. Germline lookup yields CDR1 SQVTM and CDR2 ANQGSEA. V lost 5 bases and J lost 2, with 5 bases in between. CDR3 sequence reads: CSVFYTDTQYF. CDR3 bases: TGCAGCGTTTTCTACACAGATACGCAGTATTTT.

This clonotype occurred a few times. This chain links TRBV12-3 or TRBV12-4 with TRBJ1-2; D remains unclear. This CDR3 has 11 residues. Trimming took off 7 bases at V and 6 bases at J, with 9 bases between the two ends. The DNA for the CDR3 is TGTGCCAGCACAGGCGGGGATGGCTACACCTTC. Its translation is CASTGGDGYTF.